This T cell receptor (beta chain) emerged from a study of blood T cell repertoires in COVID-19. Study-wide background: Samples taken during acute and convalescent COVID-19 were collected in the United States, Italy and Spain.

In the study's own analysis: For nucleated cells, counts were estimated from reference gene primer amplification. The assay was immunoSEQ multiplex PCR, and TCRdb's table has in-frame clones only and misses some. Clonal size and the V and J genes are those of that table, whereas D and trimming came from the DNA. The table includes 130,000 to 150,000 clones, about 92% detected once. This TCR was sampled from a human donor in a cohort sampled during active COVID-19. Material: peripheral blood.

The CDR3 sequence: CASSWEGGVDSPLHF. CDR3 in DNA: TGTGCCAGCAGTTGGGAAGGGGGCGTAGATTCACCCCTCCACTTT. The chain uses TRBV27 and TRBJ1-6; 7 bases match TRBD1. Germline lookup yields CDR1 MNHEY and CDR2 SMNVEV (reference sequence). The CDR3 loop spans 15 amino acids. V was clipped by 4 bases and J by 8 bases; unmatched bases: 8.